This T cell receptor (beta chain) appears in the sequencing data of a study of shared clonotypes between healthy human individuals. Study conclusions and caveats: Rarefaction showed that sequencing of sorted subsets was incomplete (despite large depth).

Sequencing used immunoSEQ multiplex PCR; TCRdb keeps in-frame clones, though not all of them. The sample includes under 1 million clones, 96% of them seen just once. The CDR3 sequence is 13 residues long. Germline values: CDR1 MNHEY, CDR2 SMNVEV (reference sequence). The V end lost 5 bases, the J end lost 3 bases, and 8 bases lay between the germline ends. Naive CD8 cells comprised CD45RO-negative, CCR7-positively selected cells, excluding terminally differentiated effector memory CD45RA+ cells. Adult donors, all healthy and HIV-negative, had no recent acute infections or vaccinations. Points on this clone: The target antigen is unknown. Other DNA sequences from this sample encode an identical CDR3 as well.

This clonotype originated in a man aged 25 to 40 in good health. The chain links TRBV27 to TRBJ2-1; perhaps TRBD1 as D (5 bases). Specimen: naive CD8+ T cells sorted from blood. CDR3 in amino acids: CASSPGIYNEQFF. The DNA of the CDR3 is TGTGCCAGCAGTCCAGGGATCTACAATGAGCAGTTCTTC.